A selection of T cell receptor beta chains follows, all from one sample in a study of lymphopenia after photon versus proton radiotherapy. Generated by immunoSEQ multiplex PCR, the TCRdb table keeps only in-frame clones and is missing some. The repertoire holds 160,000 or so clones, with roughly nine tenths as singletons. Sample: peripheral blood, taken from a patient treated with photon-based radiotherapy. These receptors were obtained from a man aged 50-60 years with gastric cancer. The CDR3 runs from the conserved cysteine through the conserved F or W. Each record gives: clone size, J gene, D gene, V gene, CDR3 protein, CDR3 DNA. The D gene is left open where the match is weak. Only some rows state a clone size, as once, few, many or a class for expanded clones.

NA,TRBJ2-1,NA,TRBV7-2,CASSPDRFTLNEQFF,TGTGCCAGCAGCCCGGACAGATTCACGCTTAATGAGCAGTTCTTC
NA,TRBJ1-2,NA,TRBV29-1,CSVDGYYGYTF,TGCAGCGTTGACGGGTACTATGGCTACACCTTC
NA,TRBJ1-1,TRBD1,TRBV5-4,CASSPAQRGPTEAFF,TGTGCCAGCAGCCCGGCCCAGAGGGGGCCCACTGAAGCTTTCTTT
NA,TRBJ1-1,NA,TRBV5-1,CASSLAGGMNTEAFF,TGCGCCAGCAGCTTGGCCGGGGGGATGAACACTGAAGCTTTCTTT
NA,TRBJ2-3,TRBD2,TRBV5-4,CASSLTSGTDTQYF,TGTGCCAGCAGCCTGACTAGCGGCACAGATACGCAGTATTTT
NA,TRBJ2-7,TRBD2,TRBV28,CASRTSGTGEQYF,TGTGCCAGCCGGACTAGCGGGACAGGCGAGCAGTACTTC
NA,TRBJ2-4,NA,TRBV30,CAWSSGPPKNIQYF,TGTGCCTGGAGCTCGGGACCACCCAAAAACATTCAGTACTTC
NA,TRBJ2-3,NA,TRBV19,CASSTLSGTTDTQYF,TGTGCCAGTAGTACTCTTAGCGGAACCACAGATACGCAGTATTTT
NA,TRBJ2-5,NA,TRBV7-9,CASSLARTWYQETQYF,TGTGCCAGCAGCTTAGCGCGCACTTGGTACCAAGAGACCCAGTACTTC
few,TRBJ1-5,NA,TRBV6-5,CASSRTVRQPQHF,TGTGCCAGCAGTCGGACAGTGAGGCAGCCCCAGCATTTT
NA,TRBJ2-2,NA,TRBV19,CASSWLGAQDGELFF,TGTGCCAGTAGCTGGCTGGGGGCGCAGGACGGGGAGCTGTTTTTT
NA,TRBJ2-7,NA,TRBV19,CASSIEDSYEQYF,TGTGCCAGTAGTATAGAAGACAGTTACGAGCAGTACTTC
NA,TRBJ2-1,TRBD2,TRBV6-6,CASGLRTSDYNEQFF,TGTGCCAGCGGCCTCAGGACTAGCGACTACAATGAGCAGTTCTTC
once,TRBJ2-7,TRBD2,TRBV5-1,CASSSTSGGSYEQYF,TGCGCCAGCAGCAGTACTAGCGGGGGTTCCTACGAGCAGTACTTC
NA,TRBJ1-5,TRBD1,TRBV19,CASGTGQYSNQPQHF,TGTGCCAGTGGGACAGGACAATATAGCAATCAGCCCCAGCATTTT
NA,TRBJ2-5,NA,TRBV7-6,CASSLAPTRQETQYF,TGTGCCAGCAGCTTAGCGCCGACTAGACAAGAGACCCAGTACTTC
NA,TRBJ2-7,NA,TRBV6-5,CASSRGHSYEQYF,TGTGCCAGCAGCCGGGGACATTCCTACGAGCAGTACTTC